This T cell receptor (beta chain) stems from a study of blood T cell repertoires in COVID-19. Under the authors' procedure: How many nucleated cells were present was estimated from reference gene primer amplification. TCRdb keeps only in-frame clones here, not all; method: immunoSEQ multiplex PCR. That table gives V, J and clone size, and the DNA gave D and trimming. The sample lists about 110,000 clones; 87% were seen once. Germline assignment: CDR1 SGHAT and CDR2 FQNNGV. V shed 5 bases and J shed 2 bases, with 17 bases lying between them. CDR3 length: 16 amino acids. The sample consisted of peripheral blood. The V call is TRBV11-2, the J call TRBJ2-3; possibly TRBD2 for D (5 bases). The receptor was isolated from a human donor in a cohort sampled during active COVID-19. CDR3 coding DNA: TGTGCCAGCAGCGCCCCTTCCGGGATAACCACAGATACGCAGTATTTT. Encoded protein: CASSAPSGITTDTQYF.